The entry below describes one T cell receptor beta chain. This clone's antigen is unknown. Nothing much larger sits one base from this clone, and base qualities are not available. Libraries were made using the immunoSEQ multiplex PCR assay. For the multiplex PCR, a mixture combining 60 forward primers for TCR Vbeta segments and 13 reverse primers for TCR Jbeta segments was used. The CDR3 region of rearranged TCR beta genes was amplified from genomic DNA by a multiplex PCR assay. The amplified TCR beta libraries were sequenced on the Illumina HiSeq System as 87-base-pair reads. The published analysis was carried out like this. A later analysis counted about 80 million unique TCR beta chains across the 550 to 800 repertoires, and roughly 11 million of these chains were shared by at least two donors. Raw reads were error-corrected and collapsed into unique sequences with a nearest-neighbor algorithm that merged closely related sequences to remove PCR and sequencing errors. To assign V, D and J gene segments, CDR3 sequences were aligned to IMGT reference sequences. Each retained sequence needed at least a six-nucleotide match to both a V gene segment and a J gene segment. A rearrangement was called productive if the CDR3 had no stop codons and remained in frame with V and J, and every other rearrangement was called non-productive. CDR3 was defined by IMGT convention, running from the second conserved V-encoded cysteine to the conserved J-encoded phenylalanine. In an earlier analysis of some 550 of the donors, sequences lacking an unambiguous match to a single V gene segment were excluded. An earlier analysis of over 450 of the donors classified V segments as functional when productive rearrangements were above 56.7% and as segregating when the standard deviation between donors was above 5%. A statistical classification framework was developed to diagnose cytomegalovirus status using the catalog of TCR beta chain sequences. A later analysis assigned V and J genes by comparing TCR nucleotide sequences with IMGT/GENE-DB human TR gene sequences. In a later analysis, CDR3 sequences and most-parsimonious VDJ recombination scenarios were assigned using the TCRdist pipeline. In a later analysis, every TCR beta chain was defined by the combination of its CDR3 amino acid sequence and its V-gene family, and reads without a unique V-gene family were dropped. In a later analysis, approximately 590 highly shared, low-generation-probability nucleotide sequences were removed to address suspected cross-contamination and a sequencing artifact. For each public chain, a later analysis derived a clonal expansion index from normalized ranks of inferred template counts within each repertoire. In a later analysis, generation probabilities were computed with a VDJ recombination model fitted to out-of-frame rearrangements, and the resulting probabilities were checked against IGoR. In a later analysis, hypergeometric tests were used to score TCR-TCR, TCR-HLA and TCR-CMV co-occurrence, with a repertoire-size bias correction applied to TCR pairs. False discovery rates were estimated in a later analysis by permuting HLA or CMV assignments 20 times. A later analysis grouped co-occurring TCRs with DBSCAN, adding TCRdist sequence similarity when clustering within HLA-allele-positive subsets. Repertoires with fewer than 30,000 or more than 120,000 public chains were left out of co-occurrence clustering, as were about five repertoires with anomalous nucleotide sharing. The table was pulled from immuneACCESS by TCRdb, which kept in-frame rearrangements only. Such tables lose some clones; where checked, under half of the loss comes from unresolved V genes, and the rest has no known cause. That table is the source of V, J and clone size, and D and trimming were worked out from the DNA. A total of about 160,000 clones appear in this sample, 79% of them only once. The ten largest clones represent 2.1% of the sample.

This specimen belongs to a study of cytomegalovirus exposure and HLA in healthy donors (dated by TCRdb to the late 2010s). Background on the whole study: An earlier analysis of some 600 of the donors reported around 280 Gb of sequence data and 117 million unique TCR beta sequences obtained from around 180 million T cells. In an earlier analysis of roughly 580 of the donors, high-throughput TCR beta sequencing was used to judge whether each TCR beta V gene segment behaved as functional or pseudogenic. The study used immunosequencing to profile the T cell repertoires of approximately 690 subjects and linked those repertoires to cytomegalovirus serostatus. Rather than drawing on any new phenotypic data, the later analysis identified candidate immune exposures from TCR beta sequences and the way those sequences occurred across donors. Across under 500 genotyped donors of the cohort, an average of approximately 240,000 unique TCR beta nucleotide sequences per donor were sequenced, and roughly 17% of those sequences were non-productive. Because of strong linkage in the cohort, roughly five DR-DQ haplotypes were treated as single units for association and clustering. The study was designed to test whether signatures of past pathogen exposure could be identified by cataloging public T cell receptors. Roughly 300 gigabases of sequencing data and tens of millions of unique TCR sequences made up an early release that covered roughly 670 HLA-typed donors. Typing coverage varied by locus: about 629-630 donors for A, B, C, DRB1 and DQB1; around 560 for DQA1; nearly 610 for DPA1; roughly 450 for DPB1. HLA typing included class I and class II loci at four-digit resolution. In addition to the first cohort of 650 to 750 subjects, a separate validation cohort of 130 or so different subjects was used. High-throughput TCR immunosequencing, statistical association of individual TCRs with disease status, and machine learning were combined to predict cytomegalovirus infection status. Donor age, sex, ethnicity and CMV serostatus were compiled together with the repertoire data. To study patterns of TCR occurrence, a later analysis re-analyzed previously published TCR beta repertoires from 666 donors and added high-resolution HLA genotyping. Among the approximately 400 genotyped donors, about 85% belonged to the genetic ancestry cluster associated with self-reported Caucasian donors. A later genetic analysis took genome-wide SNP genotypes for about 65% of the roughly 670 donors and used that subset as a discovery cohort. All discovery cohort repertoires had been generated using a single sequencing platform. Study-level results and caveats: Because the 87-base-pair reads could not distinguish some IMGT-functional V segments, including TRBV6-2 and TRBV6-3, those segments were excluded. Assigning TCR associations to individual alleles was difficult when HLA alleles, especially DR and DQ, strongly co-occurred. Roughly uniform sequencing depth across donors was assumed in presence/absence analyses, although this assumption may not hold. Most TCR sequences were observed very rarely across donors, whereas some public TCRs were present in many individuals. In a later analysis, HLA-associated TCR beta chains were found to be more clonally expanded and to have lower generation probabilities than equally common non-associated chains. According to a later analysis, most CMV-associated TCR beta chains appeared to be HLA-restricted, and the HLA associations seemed to be driven largely by CMV exposure. The classifier was reported to diagnose cytomegalovirus status with high specificity and sensitivity in both the original cohort and the validation cohort. Compared with the roughly 700-donor mean, donors in an Asian-associated ancestry cluster had fewer N-insertions in productive TCRs, according to a later genetic analysis. A later analysis found that TCR association rates varied across HLA loci, with DRB1 alleles showing the most associated TCRs and HLA-C alleles the fewest. A further reported finding was that TCR beta sequences accurately predicted the HLA-A and HLA-B alleles for most subjects in the first cohort. Because HLA typing was missing for some donors at each locus, association tests included only the typed subset. Immune exposure information for the cohort was limited to CMV serostatus. Correlated functional status among segregating V segments might be attributable to linkage disequilibrium, but an unknown experimental factor could not be ruled out. A later analysis associated 15,000 to 20,000 TCR beta sequences with specific HLA alleles at a false discovery rate of 0.05. A few of the identified cytomegalovirus-associated TCR beta chains were confirmed in vitro to be specific for cytomegalovirus antigens. A cluster of highly shared sequence variants was judged likely to represent a technical artifact of the sequencing pipeline. This cohort had only TCR beta chains sequenced, and the lack of alpha or paired-chain data limited which features could be detected. In a later analysis, several top co-occurrence clusters were reported to appear linked to parvovirus B19, influenza, CMV and Epstein-Barr virus. The authors suggested that the approach could potentially be extended to other disease states and immunological phenotypes. A total of around 150 TCR beta chains were listed by the study as associated with cytomegalovirus. Because counts were too low, around 17 rarely observed V segments, including chromosome 9 orphons, were left out of the earlier analysis of about 620 of the donors. V-gene and J-gene trimming of TCR beta chains was associated with a missense DCLRE1C variant in a later genetic analysis, and the association was replicated in an independent cohort. Broadly in line with IMGT annotations, most TCR beta V segments showed up in productive rearrangements about 90% or about 30% of the time in an earlier analysis of 587 of the donors.

The cohort comprised 666 healthy bone marrow donors. At the time of sampling, all cohort members were nominally healthy, though unrecorded immune exposures were likely present. The donor was CMV seronegative and was included in the group of several hundred seronegative cohort members. Each donor provided a peripheral blood sample, and peripheral blood mononuclear cells were used for TCR beta sequencing. Genomic DNA extraction from the blood cell samples was performed with the Qiagen DNeasy Blood Extraction Kit. There are 14 amino acids in the CDR3, from cysteine to phenylalanine inclusive. The CDR3 DNA has 42 bases and is translated from base 1. Reading the germline V gene (reference sequence) gives CDR1 SEHNR and CDR2 FQNEAQ. V sheds 5 bases and J sheds 5 bases, leaving 16 bases between their ends.

This chain joins TRBV7-9 to TRBJ2-7; 7 matching bases give a weak D call of TRBD2. This receptor was taken from a man aged 35-49 years in good health and CMV-seronegative. Material for sequencing was PBMCs. This receptor carries the CDR3 CASSPRGGPDEQYF. The DNA is as follows: TGTGCCAGCAGCCCCAGGGGAGGGCCGGACGAGCAGTACTTC. With all but the CDR3 taken from the reference TRBV7-9 and TRBJ2-7 genes, the full variable domain is: DTGVSQNPRHKITKRGQNVTFRCDPISEHNRLYWYRQTLGQGPEFLTYFQNEAQLEKSRLLSDRFSAERPKGSFSTLEIQRTEQGDSAMYLCASSPRGGPDEQYFGPGTRLTVT.